One sample yielded the 6 T cell receptor beta chains listed below, sequenced in a study of human T cells and chemical hapten exposure. Described time point: patch test 3, about 24 weeks after DPC sensitization. Treatment reported: therapeutic diphenylcyclopropenone sensitization with weekly scalp DPC. TCRdb analysed the RACE reads with MiXCR anew, one entry per CDR3 protein. The table includes 95,000 to 150,000 distinct CDR3 sequences, approximately 11% detected once. The specimen comprised whole blood, sampled in connection with sensitization to the hapten diphenylcyclopropenone (DPC). Receptor source: a woman in her forties or fifties with alopecia areata. Some clones in this sample may be carry-over from other donors' samples.

This clonotype appeared a few times. The chain recombines TRBV20-1 with TRBJ1-6; D not resolved. Germline V gene sequence: CDR1 DFQATT, CDR2 SNEGSKA (reference sequence). Trimming cost V 4 bases and J 8 bases, with 15 bases left between them. The CDR3 contains 14 residues. The CDR3 region has the DNA TGCAGTGCTATCCGGGAGGACGGGGATTCACCCCTCCACTTT. This codes for CSAIREDGDSPLHF.

This clonotype occurred many times. The genes are TRBV6-5 and TRBJ2-7; no clear D. The CDR3 is made up of 13 amino acids. Between the trimmed V and J ends, which lost 8 bases and 3 bases, there was a span of 14 bases. Germline-derived CDR1 and CDR2 are MNHEY and SVGAGI. The CDR3: CASSPEGLYEQYF. As DNA, the CDR3 is TGTGCCAGCTCCCCGGAAGGGCTCTACGAGCAGTACTTC.

J is TRBJ2-2 and V is TRBV29-1; D unclear. Germline-derived CDR1 and CDR2 are SQVTM and ANQGSEA. Trimming pared 4 bases from V and 6 bases from J, leaving 9 bases between. The CDR3 has 12 residues. CDR3 nucleotide sequence: TGCAGCGTTGCCGGTGGAGCCGGGGAGCTGTTTTTT. Its translation: CSVAGGAGELFF.

This clonotype was seen repeatedly, ten times or more. The chain recombines TRBV18 with TRBJ2-4; 7 bases agree with TRBD1. Trimming took 6 bases from V and 2 from J; bases not matched to a gene: 7. CDR1 is KGHSH, CDR2 LQKENI, per germline. The CDR3 is 15 residues long. CDR3 sequence (DNA): TGTGCCAGCTCTGTCGACAGGGCCACCAAAAACATTCAGTACTTC. Its translation is CASSVDRATKNIQYF.

This clonotype has a handful of counts. The gene calls are TRBV2 and TRBJ1-5, with TRBD1 as a possible D gene (5 bases). CDR1 and CDR2 from the germline V gene are SNHLY and FYNNEI. V dropped 4 bases and J dropped 3 bases, with 10 bases sitting between them. The CDR3 is 14 residues long. CDR3 loop: CASSGDRINQPQHF. DNA for the CDR3: TGTGCCAGCAGTGGGGACCGTATCAATCAGCCCCAGCATTTT.

This clonotype was detected ten times or more. The chain carries TRBV5-6 and TRBJ2-7; D remains unclear. The CDR3 runs 14 residues. Per the germline V gene, CDR1 is SGHDT and CDR2 is YYEEEE. V lost 0 bases, J lost 6 bases, and 13 bases lay in between. The CDR3 here is CASSLGGGRSEQYF. Here the CDR3 DNA reads TGTGCCAGCAGCTTGGGCGGTGGGCGGAGCGAGCAGTACTTC.